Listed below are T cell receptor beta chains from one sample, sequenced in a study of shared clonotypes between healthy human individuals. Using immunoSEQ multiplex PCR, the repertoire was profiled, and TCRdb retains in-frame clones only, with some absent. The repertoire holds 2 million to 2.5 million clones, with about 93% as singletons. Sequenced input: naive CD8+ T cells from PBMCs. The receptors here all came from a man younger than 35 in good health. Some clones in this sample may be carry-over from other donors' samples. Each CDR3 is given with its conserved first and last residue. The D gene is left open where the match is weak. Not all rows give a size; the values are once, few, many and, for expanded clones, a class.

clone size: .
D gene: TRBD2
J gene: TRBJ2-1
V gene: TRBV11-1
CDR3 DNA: TGTGCCAGCAGCTTAGTGTCTAGCGGGGAAAATGAGCAGTTCTTC
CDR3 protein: CASSLVSSGENEQFF

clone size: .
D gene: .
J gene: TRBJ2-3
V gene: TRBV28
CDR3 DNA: TGTGCCAGCAGTTTATTACTGGACCTCACAGATACGCAGTATTTT
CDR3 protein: CASSLLLDLTDTQYF

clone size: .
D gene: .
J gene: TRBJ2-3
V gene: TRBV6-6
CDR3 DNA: TGTGCCAGCAGTTACTCGAGGTTAGATACGCAGTATTTT
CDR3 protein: CASSYSRLDTQYF

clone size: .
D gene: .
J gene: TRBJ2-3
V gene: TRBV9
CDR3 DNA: TGTGCCAGCAGCGTAGGTCCGGCTAGCACAGATACGCAGTATTTT
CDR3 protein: CASSVGPASTDTQYF

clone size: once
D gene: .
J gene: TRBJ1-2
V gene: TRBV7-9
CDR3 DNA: TGTGCCAGCAGCTTAGGAGCCGGCCGTGGGTATAATGGCTACACCTTC
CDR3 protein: CASSLGAGRGYNGYTF

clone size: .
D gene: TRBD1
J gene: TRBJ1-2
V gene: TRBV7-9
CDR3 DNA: TGTGCCAGCAGCCAGACAGGGGATGGGGGCTACACCTTC
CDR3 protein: CASSQTGDGGYTF

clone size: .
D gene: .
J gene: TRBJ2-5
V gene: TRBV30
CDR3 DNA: TGTGCCTGGAATTTAGGTTACCAAGAGACCCAGTACTTC
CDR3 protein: CAWNLGYQETQYF

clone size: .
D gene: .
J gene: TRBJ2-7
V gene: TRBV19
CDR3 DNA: TGTGCCAGTAGTACCCCAGTCGGAGCCTACGAGCAGTACTTC
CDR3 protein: CASSTPVGAYEQYF

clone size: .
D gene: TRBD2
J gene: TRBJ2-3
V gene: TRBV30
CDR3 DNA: TGTGCCTGGAGTGCCGGGACTAGCGGGAGTGGGGATACGCAGTATTTT
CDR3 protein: CAWSAGTSGSGDTQYF

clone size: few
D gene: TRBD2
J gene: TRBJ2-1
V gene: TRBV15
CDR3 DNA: TGTGCCACCAGCAGACCCCCGGGGGGCTACAATGAGCAGTTCTTC
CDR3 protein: CATSRPPGGYNEQFF

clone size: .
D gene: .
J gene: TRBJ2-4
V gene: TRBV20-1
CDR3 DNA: TGCAGTGCTAGAGATTCCCCTGAAGAGTACTTC
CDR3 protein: CSARDSPEEYF

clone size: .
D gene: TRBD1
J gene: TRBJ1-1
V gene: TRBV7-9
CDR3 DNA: TGTGCCAGCAGCACCCGGACAGGCGACACTGAAGCTTTCTTT
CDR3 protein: CASSTRTGDTEAFF

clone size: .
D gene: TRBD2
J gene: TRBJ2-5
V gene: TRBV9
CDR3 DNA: TGTGCCAGCAGCGTCCAGTCCGGGACTAGCGGATATCACGAAGAGACCCAGTACTTC
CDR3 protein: CASSVQSGTSGYHEETQYF

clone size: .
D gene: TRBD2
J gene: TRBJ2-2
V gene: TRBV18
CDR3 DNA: TGTGCCAGCTCACCAAGCGAGCGGGAGGCCGGGGAGCTGTTTTTT
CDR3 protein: CASSPSEREAGELFF

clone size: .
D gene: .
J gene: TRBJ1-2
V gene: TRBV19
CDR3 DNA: TGTGCCAGTAGTTTCCCCTATAACTATGGCTACACCTTC
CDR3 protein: CASSFPYNYGYTF

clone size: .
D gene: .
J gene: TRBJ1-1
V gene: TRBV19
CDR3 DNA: TGTGCCAGTATTGGCGAACTAGAGAGAGCTTTCTTT
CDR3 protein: CASIGELERAFF

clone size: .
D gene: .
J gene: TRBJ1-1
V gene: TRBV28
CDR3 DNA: TGTGCCAGCATTCAGGTGGGCGAAGCTTTCTTT
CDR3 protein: CASIQVGEAFF

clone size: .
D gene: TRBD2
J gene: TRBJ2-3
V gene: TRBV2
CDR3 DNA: TGTGCCAGCAGTGAATACCCCGTCCTAGCGGGAGGCACAGATACGCAGTATTTT
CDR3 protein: CASSEYPVLAGGTDTQYF

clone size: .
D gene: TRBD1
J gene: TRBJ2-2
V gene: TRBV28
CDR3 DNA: TGTGCCAGCAGTTTAGGGACAGGGTGGGACACCGGGGAGCTGTTTTTT
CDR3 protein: CASSLGTGWDTGELFF

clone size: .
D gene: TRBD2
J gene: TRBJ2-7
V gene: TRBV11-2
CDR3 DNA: TGTGCCAGCAGCGTTGGGACTAGCGGGGCCTACGAGCAGTACTTC
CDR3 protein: CASSVGTSGAYEQYF

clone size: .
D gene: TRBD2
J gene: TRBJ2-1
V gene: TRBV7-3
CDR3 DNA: TGTGCCAGCAGCTTCAGACTAGCGGGAGGGTACAATGAGCAGTTCTTC
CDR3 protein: CASSFRLAGGYNEQFF

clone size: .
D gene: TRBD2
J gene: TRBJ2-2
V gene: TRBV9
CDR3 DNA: TGTGCCAGCAGCGGGAGTCTAGCGGGAGGGGCCGGGGGTGACACCGGGGAGCTGTTTTTT
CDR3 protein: CASSGSLAGGAGGDTGELFF

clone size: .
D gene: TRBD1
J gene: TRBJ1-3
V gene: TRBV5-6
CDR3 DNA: TGTGCCAGCAGCTTGGGGGACAGGGGGCCTGGAAACACCATATATTTT
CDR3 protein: CASSLGDRGPGNTIYF

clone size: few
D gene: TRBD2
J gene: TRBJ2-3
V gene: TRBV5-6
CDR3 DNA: TGTGCCAGCAGCTCGATAGCGGGAGGTGAGGCAGATACGCAGTATTTT
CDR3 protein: CASSSIAGGEADTQYF

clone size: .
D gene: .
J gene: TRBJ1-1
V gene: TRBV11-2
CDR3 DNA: TGTGCCAGCAGCTTATTTTCAGGGATAGGGGACACTGAAGCTTTCTTT
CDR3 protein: CASSLFSGIGDTEAFF

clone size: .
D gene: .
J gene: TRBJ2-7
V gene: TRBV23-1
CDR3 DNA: TGCGCCAGCAGTCGGAAATACGAGCAGTACTTC
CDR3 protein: CASSRKYEQYF

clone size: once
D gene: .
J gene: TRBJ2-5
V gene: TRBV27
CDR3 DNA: TGTGCCAGCAGTACCTTGGGGGTTAGGACGGTCCCAGAGACCCAGTACTTC
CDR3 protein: CASSTLGVRTVPETQYF

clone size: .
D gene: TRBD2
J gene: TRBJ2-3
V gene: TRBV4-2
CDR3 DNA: TGTGCCAGCAGCCAAGATGGGGACGCGTGGCTAGCGGGCACAGATACGCAGTATTTT
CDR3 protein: CASSQDGDAWLAGTDTQYF

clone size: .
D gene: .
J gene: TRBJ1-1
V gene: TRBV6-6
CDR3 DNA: TGTGCCAGCAGTTTCCAACAGGGAGGGACTGAAGCTTTCTTT
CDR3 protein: CASSFQQGGTEAFF

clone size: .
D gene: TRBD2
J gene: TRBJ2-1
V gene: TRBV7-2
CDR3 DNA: TGTGCCAGCAGCTTATCGGGCGCGGGAGGGGACAATGAGCAGTTCTTC
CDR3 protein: CASSLSGAGGDNEQFF